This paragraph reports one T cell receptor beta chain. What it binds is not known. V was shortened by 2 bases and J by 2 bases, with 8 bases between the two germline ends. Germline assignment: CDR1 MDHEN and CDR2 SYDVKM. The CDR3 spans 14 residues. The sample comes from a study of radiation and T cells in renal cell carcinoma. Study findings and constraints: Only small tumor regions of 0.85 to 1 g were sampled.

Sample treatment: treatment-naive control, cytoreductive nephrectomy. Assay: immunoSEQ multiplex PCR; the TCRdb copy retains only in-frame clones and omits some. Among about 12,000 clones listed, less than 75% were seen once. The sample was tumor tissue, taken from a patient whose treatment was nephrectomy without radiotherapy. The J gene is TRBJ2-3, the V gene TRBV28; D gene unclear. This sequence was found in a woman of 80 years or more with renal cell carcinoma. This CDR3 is CASSLEIPTDTQYF. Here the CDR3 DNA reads TGTGCCAGCAGTTTAGAGATTCCCACAGATACGCAGTATTTT.